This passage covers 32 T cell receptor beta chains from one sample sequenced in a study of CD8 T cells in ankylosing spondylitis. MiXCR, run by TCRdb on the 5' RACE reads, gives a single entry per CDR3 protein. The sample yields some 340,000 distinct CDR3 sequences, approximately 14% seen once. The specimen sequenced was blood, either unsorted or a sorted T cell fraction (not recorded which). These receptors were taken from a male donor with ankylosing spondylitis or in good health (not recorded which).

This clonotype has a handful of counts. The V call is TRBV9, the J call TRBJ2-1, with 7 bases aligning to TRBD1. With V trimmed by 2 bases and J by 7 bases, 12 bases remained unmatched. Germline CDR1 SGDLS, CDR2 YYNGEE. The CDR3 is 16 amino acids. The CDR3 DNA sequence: TGTGCCAGCAGCGTGGGATTAGGGCAGGGGGAGAATGAGCAGTTCTTC. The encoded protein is CASSVGLGQGENEQFF.

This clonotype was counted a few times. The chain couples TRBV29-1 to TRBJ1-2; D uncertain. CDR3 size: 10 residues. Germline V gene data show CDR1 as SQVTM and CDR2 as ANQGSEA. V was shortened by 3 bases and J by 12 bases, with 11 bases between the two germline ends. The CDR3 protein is CSVESGTHTF. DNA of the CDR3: TGCAGCGTTGAGAGTGGTACCCACACCTTC.

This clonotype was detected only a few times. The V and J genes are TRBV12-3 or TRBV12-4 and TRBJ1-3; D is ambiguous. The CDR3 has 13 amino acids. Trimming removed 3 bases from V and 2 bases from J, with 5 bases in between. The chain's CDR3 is CASSFHPGNTIYF. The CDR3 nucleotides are TGTGCCAGCAGTTTTCACCCTGGAAACACCATATATTTT.

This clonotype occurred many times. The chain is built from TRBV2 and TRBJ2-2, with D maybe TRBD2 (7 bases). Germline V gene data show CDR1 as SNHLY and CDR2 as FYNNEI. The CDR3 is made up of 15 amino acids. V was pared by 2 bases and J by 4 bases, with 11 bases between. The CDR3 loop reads CASSEYREGTGELFF. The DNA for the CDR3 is TGTGCCAGCAGTGAATACAGGGAGGGCACCGGGGAGCTGTTTTTT.

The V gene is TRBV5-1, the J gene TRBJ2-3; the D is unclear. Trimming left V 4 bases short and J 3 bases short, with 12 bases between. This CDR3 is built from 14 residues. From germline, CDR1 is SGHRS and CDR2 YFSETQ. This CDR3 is CASSTMTTTDTQYF. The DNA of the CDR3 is TGCGCCAGCAGCACTATGACAACGACAGATACGCAGTATTTT.

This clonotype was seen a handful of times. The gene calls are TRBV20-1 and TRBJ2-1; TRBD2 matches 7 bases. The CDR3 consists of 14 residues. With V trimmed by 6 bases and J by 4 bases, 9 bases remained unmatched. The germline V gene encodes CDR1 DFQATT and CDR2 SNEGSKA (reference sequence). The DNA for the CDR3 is TGCAGTGCCTGCATAGCGGGTTCATACAATGAGCAGTTCTTC. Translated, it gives CSACIAGSYNEQFF.

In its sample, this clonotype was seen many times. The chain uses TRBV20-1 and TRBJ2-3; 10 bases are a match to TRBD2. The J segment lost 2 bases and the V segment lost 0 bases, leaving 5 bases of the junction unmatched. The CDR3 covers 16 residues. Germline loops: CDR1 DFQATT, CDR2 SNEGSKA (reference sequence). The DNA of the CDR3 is TGCAGTGCTAGAGATCCCCTAGCGGGGGACACAGATACGCAGTATTTT. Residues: CSARDPLAGDTDTQYF.

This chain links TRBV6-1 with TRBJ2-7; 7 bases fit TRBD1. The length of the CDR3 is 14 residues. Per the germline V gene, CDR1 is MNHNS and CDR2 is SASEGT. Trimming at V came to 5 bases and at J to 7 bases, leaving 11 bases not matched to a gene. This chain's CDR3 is CASSPPGQVGEQYF. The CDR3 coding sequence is TGTGCCAGCAGTCCCCCTGGACAGGTTGGGGAGCAGTACTTC.

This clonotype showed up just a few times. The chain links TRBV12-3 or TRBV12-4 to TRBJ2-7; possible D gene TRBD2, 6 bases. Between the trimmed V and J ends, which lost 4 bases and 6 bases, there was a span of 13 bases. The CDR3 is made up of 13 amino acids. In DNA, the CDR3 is TGTGCCAGCAGTTGGGGGGTTTCGGTCGAGCAGTACTTC. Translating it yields CASSWGVSVEQYF.

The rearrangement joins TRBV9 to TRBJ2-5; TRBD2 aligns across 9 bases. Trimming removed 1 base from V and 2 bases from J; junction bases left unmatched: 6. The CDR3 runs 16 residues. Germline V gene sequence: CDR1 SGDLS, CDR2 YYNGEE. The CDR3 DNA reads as TGTGCCAGCAGCGTATCATTCCTAGCGGGGCAAGAGACCCAGTACTTC. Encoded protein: CASSVSFLAGQETQYF.

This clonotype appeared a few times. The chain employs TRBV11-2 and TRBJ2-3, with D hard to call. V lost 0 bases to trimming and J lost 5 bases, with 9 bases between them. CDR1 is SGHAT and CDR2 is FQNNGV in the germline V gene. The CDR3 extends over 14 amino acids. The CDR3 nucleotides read TGTGCCAGCAGCTTAGATCTATGGGGAGATACGCAGTATTTT. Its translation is CASSLDLWGDTQYF.

CDR3: CASSLAPKGDEYF. In DNA form, the CDR3 reads TGTGCCAGCAGTTTGGCACCTAAGGGGGACGAATACTTC. The chain combines TRBV12-3 or TRBV12-4 with TRBJ2-5; possibly TRBD1 for D (6 bases). Trimming took off 3 bases at V and 14 bases at J, with 19 bases between the two ends. This CDR3 comprises 13 residues.

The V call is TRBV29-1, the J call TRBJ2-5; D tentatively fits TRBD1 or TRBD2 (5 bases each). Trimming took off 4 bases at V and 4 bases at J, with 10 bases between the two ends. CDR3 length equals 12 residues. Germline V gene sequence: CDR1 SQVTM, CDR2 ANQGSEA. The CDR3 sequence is CSVAGTGETQYF. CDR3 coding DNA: TGCAGCGTTGCAGGGACGGGAGAGACCCAGTACTTC.

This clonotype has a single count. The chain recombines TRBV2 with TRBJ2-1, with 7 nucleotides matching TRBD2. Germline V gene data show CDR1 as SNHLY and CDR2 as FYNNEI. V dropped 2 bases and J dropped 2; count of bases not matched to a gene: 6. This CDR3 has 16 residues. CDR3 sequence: CASSERGAGTYNEQFF. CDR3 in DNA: TGTGCCAGCAGTGAAAGGGGAGCGGGGACCTACAATGAGCAGTTCTTC.

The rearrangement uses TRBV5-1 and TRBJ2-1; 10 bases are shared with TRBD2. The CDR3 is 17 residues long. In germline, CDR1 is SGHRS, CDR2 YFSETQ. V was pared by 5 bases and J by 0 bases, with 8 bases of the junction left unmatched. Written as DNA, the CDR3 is TGCGCCAGCAGACCTAGCGGGGGTGACAGCTCCTACAATGAGCAGTTCTTC. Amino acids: CASRPSGGDSSYNEQFF.

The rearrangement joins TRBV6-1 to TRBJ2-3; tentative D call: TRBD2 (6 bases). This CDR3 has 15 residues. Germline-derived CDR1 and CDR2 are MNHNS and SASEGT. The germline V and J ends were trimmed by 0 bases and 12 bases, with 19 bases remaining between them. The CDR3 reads CASSEANGSPTKQYF. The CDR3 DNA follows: TGTGCCAGCAGTGAAGCAAACGGGAGTCCCACGAAACAGTATTTT.

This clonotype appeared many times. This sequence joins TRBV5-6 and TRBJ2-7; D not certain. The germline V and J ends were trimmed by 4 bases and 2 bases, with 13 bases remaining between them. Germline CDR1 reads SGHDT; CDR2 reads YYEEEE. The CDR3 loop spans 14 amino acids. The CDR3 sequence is CASSDFPRPYEQYF. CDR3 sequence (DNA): TGTGCCAGCAGCGACTTTCCCCGACCCTACGAGCAGTACTTC.

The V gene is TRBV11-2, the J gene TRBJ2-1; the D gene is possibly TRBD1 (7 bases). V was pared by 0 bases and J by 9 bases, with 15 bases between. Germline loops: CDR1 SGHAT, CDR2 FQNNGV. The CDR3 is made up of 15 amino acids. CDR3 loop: CASSLDQGGYGEQFF. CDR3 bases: TGTGCCAGCAGCTTAGATCAGGGGGGATACGGTGAGCAGTTCTTC.

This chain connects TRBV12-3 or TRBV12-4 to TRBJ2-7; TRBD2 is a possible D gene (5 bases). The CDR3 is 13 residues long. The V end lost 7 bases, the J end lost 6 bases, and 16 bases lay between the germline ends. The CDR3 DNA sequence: TGTGCCAGCAACCTTACCCCCAGCGGCGAGCAGTACTTC. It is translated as CASNLTPSGEQYF.

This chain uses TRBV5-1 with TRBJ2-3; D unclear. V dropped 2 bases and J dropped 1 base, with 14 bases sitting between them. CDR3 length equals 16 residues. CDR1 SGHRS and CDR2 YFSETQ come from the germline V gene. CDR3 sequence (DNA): TGCGCCAGCAGCTTAGCCCCCCATAGGGGCACAGATACGCAGTATTTT. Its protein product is CASSLAPHRGTDTQYF.

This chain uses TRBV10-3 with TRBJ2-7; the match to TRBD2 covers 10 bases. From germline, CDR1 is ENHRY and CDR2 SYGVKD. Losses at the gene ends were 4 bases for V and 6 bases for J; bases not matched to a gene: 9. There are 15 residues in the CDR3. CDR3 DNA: TGTGCCATCAGTGGAGTAGTAGCGGGAGGAAGCGAGCAGTACTTC. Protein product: CAISGVVAGGSEQYF.

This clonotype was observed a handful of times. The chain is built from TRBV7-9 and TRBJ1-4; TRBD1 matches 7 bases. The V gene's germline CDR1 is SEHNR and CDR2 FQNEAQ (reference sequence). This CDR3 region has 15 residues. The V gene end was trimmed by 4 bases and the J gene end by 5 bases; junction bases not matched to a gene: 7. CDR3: CASSSMGQPNEKLFF. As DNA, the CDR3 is TGTGCCAGCAGCTCCATGGGACAGCCGAATGAAAAACTGTTTTTT.

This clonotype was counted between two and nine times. CDR3 nucleotides: TGCGCCAGCAGCTTGTCGGCAGGGGTTAACTATGGCTACACCTTC. This encodes CASSLSAGVNYGYTF. V and J are TRBV5-1 and TRBJ1-2; possibly TRBD1 for D (6 bases). V was cut by 1 base and J by 1 base, with 11 bases left in between. The CDR3 loop spans 15 amino acids. The germline V gene has CDR1 SGHRS and CDR2 YFSETQ.

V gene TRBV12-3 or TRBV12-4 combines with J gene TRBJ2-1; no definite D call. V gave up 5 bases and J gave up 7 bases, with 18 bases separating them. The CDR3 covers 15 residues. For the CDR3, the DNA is TGTGCCAGCAGTCAATCCACAGTGAGAGGAAATGAGCAGTTCTTC. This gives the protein CASSQSTVRGNEQFF.

The CDR3, as DNA: TGTGCCAGCTCACCTTCAAACGGGTACGAGCAGTACTTC. This translates into CASSPSNGYEQYF. The rearrangement uses TRBV18 and TRBJ2-7; D unclear. V lost 3 bases, J lost 4 bases, and 10 bases lay in between. The CDR3 has 13 residues. Germline CDR1 KGHSH, CDR2 LQKENI.

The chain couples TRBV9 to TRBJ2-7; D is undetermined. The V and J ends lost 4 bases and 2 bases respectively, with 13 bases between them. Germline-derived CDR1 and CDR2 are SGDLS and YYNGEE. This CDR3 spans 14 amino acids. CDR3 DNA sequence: TGTGCCAGCAGCCCTTCGGAGTACCCCTACGAGCAGTACTTC. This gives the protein CASSPSEYPYEQYF.

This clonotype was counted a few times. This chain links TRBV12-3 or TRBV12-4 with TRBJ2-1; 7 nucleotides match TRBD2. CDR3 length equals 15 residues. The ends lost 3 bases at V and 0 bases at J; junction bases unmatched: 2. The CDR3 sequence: CASSFWGGSYNEQFF. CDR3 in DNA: TGTGCCAGCAGTTTCTGGGGGGGCTCCTACAATGAGCAGTTCTTC.

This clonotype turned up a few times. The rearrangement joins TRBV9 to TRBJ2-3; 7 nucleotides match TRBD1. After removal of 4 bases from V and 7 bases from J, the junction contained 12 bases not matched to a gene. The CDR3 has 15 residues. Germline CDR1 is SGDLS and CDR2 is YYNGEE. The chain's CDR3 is CASSTRQGPKNTQYF. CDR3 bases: TGTGCCAGCAGCACCCGACAGGGTCCTAAGAATACGCAGTATTTT.

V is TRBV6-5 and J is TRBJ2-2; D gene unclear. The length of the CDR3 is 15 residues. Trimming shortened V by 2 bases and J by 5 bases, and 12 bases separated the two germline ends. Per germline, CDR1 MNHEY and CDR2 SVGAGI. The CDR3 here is CASSYRVGKTGELFF. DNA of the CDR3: TGTGCCAGCAGTTACCGGGTGGGGAAGACCGGGGAGCTGTTTTTT.

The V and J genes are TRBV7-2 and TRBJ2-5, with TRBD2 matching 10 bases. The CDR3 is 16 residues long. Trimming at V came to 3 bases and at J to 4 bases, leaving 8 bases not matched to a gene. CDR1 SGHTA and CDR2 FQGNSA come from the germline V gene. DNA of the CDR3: TGTGCCAGCAGCTTTGCCCTAGCGGGAGCTTCAGAGACCCAGTACTTC. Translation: CASSFALAGASETQYF.

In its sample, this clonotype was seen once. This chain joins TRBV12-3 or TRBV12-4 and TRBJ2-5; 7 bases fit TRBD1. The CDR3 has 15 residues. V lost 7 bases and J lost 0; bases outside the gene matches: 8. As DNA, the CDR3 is TGTGCCAGCACCCTTGGGGACAGACACCAAGAGACCCAGTACTTC. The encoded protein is CASTLGDRHQETQYF.

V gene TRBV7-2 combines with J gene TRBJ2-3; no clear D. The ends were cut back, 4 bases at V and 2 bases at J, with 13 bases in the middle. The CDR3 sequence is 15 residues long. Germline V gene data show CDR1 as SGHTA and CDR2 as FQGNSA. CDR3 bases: TGTGCCAGCAGCTCCGCACCCAGCGCCACAGATACGCAGTATTTT. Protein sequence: CASSSAPSATDTQYF.